This T cell receptor beta chain was identified in a study of T-cell reconstitution after alpha-beta-depleted transplantation in children. Findings and caveats of the study: Alpha-beta T cells present about two months after transplant were reported to originate from several hundred expanded graft clones. From surviving recipient T cells and thymic progenitors came the high day-60 TCRbeta diversity observed in some patients. A year post-transplant, T-cell counts and diversity derived mostly from newly produced T cells.

The authors prepared the TCRbeta library with unique molecular identifiers. Each CDR3 protein is one row after TCRdb ran MiXCR on the PCR reads. Of 180,000 or so distinct CDR3 sequences in the sample, 5% to 7.5% are singletons; the top ten hold 4.5%. A remark on this clonotype: The antigen remains unidentified.

The CDR3 loop spans 11 amino acids. Trimming cost V 4 bases and J 6 bases, with 6 bases left between them. Germline loops: CDR1 MNHEY, CDR2 SVGEGT. This receptor was obtained from a girl younger than two with combined immunodeficiency, due to receive a stem cell transplant. The specimen comprised PBMCs, sampled before TCRalphabeta/CD19-depleted stem cell transplant. The V and J genes are TRBV6-2 or TRBV6-3 and TRBJ2-5; D is uncertain. CDR3 loop: CASSFWQTQYF. The CDR3 nucleotides are TGTGCCAGCAGTTTTTGGCAGACCCAGTACTTC.